The TCR beta chain under discussion was sequenced for a study of cytomegalovirus exposure and HLA in healthy donors. Study-wide points: In a later analysis, a missense DCLRE1C variant was linked to TCR beta V- and J-gene trimming. Accurate prediction of most subjects' HLA-A and HLA-B alleles from TCR beta sequences was reported.

The CDR3 runs 15 residues. The V gene's germline CDR1 is MNHEY and CDR2 SMNVEV (reference sequence). V was clipped by 6 bases and J by 3 bases; unmatched bases: 5. This clone was detected only a few times. The antigen remains unidentified. The PCR ran on 60 Vbeta and 13 Jbeta primers. Repertoires were generated with immunoSEQ multiplex PCR, while TCRdb's copy carries only in-frame clones and drops some. Here the sample spans some 110,000 clones, 8% to 10% being singletons. The chain uses TRBV27 and TRBJ2-1; 10 bases agree with TRBD2. This sequence was found in a young man in good health and CMV-seronegative. The sample taken for sequencing was PBMCs. DNA for the CDR3: TGTGCCAGCAGCAGAGGACTAGCGGTCTACAATGAGCAGTTCTTC. This encodes CASSRGLAVYNEQFF.